This entry lists 10 T cell receptor beta chains sequenced from one sample in a study of shared T cell receptors in the human thymus. Data came from immunoSEQ multiplex PCR; TCRdb stores just in-frame clones and leaves some out. In the table there are some 700,000 clones, over 75% of which are singletons. A further study also used this sample, focusing on human thymus T cells.

What was sequenced was thymocytes. The receptors come from a girl in the first two years of life with a congenital heart defect.

The J gene is TRBJ1-2, the V gene TRBV27, with D tentatively TRBD1 (6 bases). CDR1 is MNHEY, CDR2 SMNVEV, per germline (reference sequence). The CDR3 covers 16 residues. Trimming shortened V by 6 bases and J by 4 bases, and 21 bases separated the two germline ends. This CDR3 is CASSPRRQVLLYGYTF. CDR3 in DNA: TGTGCCAGCAGCCCGCGAAGACAGGTCCTTCTCTATGGCTACACCTTC.

V gene TRBV25-1 combines with J gene TRBJ1-1, with no clear D. This CDR3 has 14 residues. Trimming pared 2 bases from V and 4 bases from J, leaving 11 bases between. Germline loops: CDR1 MGHDK, CDR2 SYGVNS. CDR3 amino acids: CASSEIASSTEAFF. CDR3 sequence (DNA): TGTGCCAGCAGTGAAATCGCCTCTAGCACTGAAGCTTTCTTT.

The V call is TRBV6-5, the J call TRBJ2-3; 11 bases agree with TRBD2. This CDR3 has 16 residues. The V and J ends lost 2 bases and 4 bases, in that order; junction bases with no gene match: 5. Germline CDR1 reads MNHEY; CDR2 reads SVGAGI. The chain's CDR3 is CASSYPNSGGADTQYF. The CDR3 coding sequence is TGTGCCAGCAGTTACCCGAATAGCGGGGGGGCAGATACGCAGTATTTT.

This clone turned up a few times. The chain employs TRBV4-3 and TRBJ2-2, with D unresolved. Trimming pared 3 bases from V and 7 bases from J, leaving 15 bases between. The germline CDR1 and CDR2 sequences are LGHNA and YSLEER. This CDR3 contains 15 residues. CDR3: CASSQYPRVGGELFF. The CDR3 region has the DNA TGCGCCAGCAGCCAGTACCCTAGAGTGGGCGGGGAGCTGTTTTTT.

The CDR3 sequence is CASSNTGVNEQFF. Written as DNA, the CDR3 is TGTGCCAGCAGCAACACGGGGGTCAATGAGCAGTTCTTC. The chain combines TRBV7-2 with TRBJ2-1, with D perhaps matching TRBD2 (6 bases). Germline V gene sequence: CDR1 SGHTA, CDR2 FQGNSA. The CDR3 spans 13 residues. V lost 5 bases and J lost 6, with 11 bases in between.

The CDR3 is CASSAPHGSGGPRYETQYF. Written as DNA, the CDR3 is TGTGCCAGCAGCGCCCCCCATGGTAGCGGGGGCCCCCGGTACGAGACCCAGTACTTC. The chain couples TRBV7-3 to TRBJ2-5; the match to TRBD2 covers 9 bases. Trimming took 5 bases from V and 5 from J; bases not matched to a gene: 21. The CDR3 runs to 19 residues. Germline V gives CDR1 SGHTA, CDR2 FQGTGA.

The chain has TRBV11-3 and TRBJ2-7; perhaps TRBD1 as D (5 bases). The V and J ends lost 5 bases and 6 bases respectively, with 17 bases between them. Germline V gives CDR1 SGHNT, CDR2 YENEEA. This CDR3 has 14 residues. This CDR3 is CASSLDKVSSEQYF. CDR3 DNA sequence: TGTGCCAGCAGCCTGGACAAGGTTTCGTCCGAGCAGTACTTC.

The gene calls are TRBV6-6 and TRBJ2-7, with D possibly matching TRBD2 (6 bases). In germline, CDR1 is MNHNY, CDR2 SVGAGI (reference sequence). V dropped 7 bases and J dropped 3 bases, with 16 bases sitting between them. The CDR3 is 14 amino acids. In nucleotides, the CDR3 is TGTGCCAGCAAAAGCAGGGAGGTCGGCTACGAGCAGTACTTC. Its translation is CASKSREVGYEQYF.

The CDR3 DNA is TGTGCCAGCAGCTTTTATTTGAACACTGAAGCTTTCTTT. Translated: CASSFYLNTEAFF. The chain links TRBV5-4 to TRBJ1-1, with no clear D. The CDR3 loop spans 13 amino acids. Germline lookup yields CDR1 SGHNT and CDR2 YYREEE (reference sequence). V was cut by 2 bases and J by 0 bases, with 5 bases left in between.

V usage is TRBV4-2 and J usage is TRBJ1-6; 11 bases fit TRBD1. The CDR3 length is 15 residues. The junction had 1 base not matched to a gene; V was cut back by 0 bases and J by 9 bases. Germline loops: CDR1 LGHNA, CDR2 YNFKEQ. CDR3 DNA sequence: TGTGCCAGCAGCCAAGAAGGGACAGGGGGTTCACCCCTCCACTTT. Translated, it gives CASSQEGTGGSPLHF.